This TCR beta chain stems from a study of CD8+ T cells in alopecia areata (dated by TCRdb to the late 2010s). Some background on the complete study: Treated patients were enrolled in an open-label pilot trial of oral tofacitinib, 5 to 10 mg twice daily, for moderate-to-severe alopecia areata. Patients received tofacitinib for 6 to 18 months and were then followed off drug for 6 months to check for delayed response and recurrence. The SALT score, which quantifies the percentage of affected scalp surface area, was used to measure disease severity in treated patients. In both human patients and the C3H/HeJ mouse model, the study applied high-throughput TCRbeta sequencing to look at T cell clonal expansion in alopecia areata. In humans, TCRbeta sequencing was performed on scalp tissue and on sorted CD4+ and CD8+ peripheral blood T cells from healthy controls and from patients with patchy or totalis/universalis alopecia areata. Tofacitinib-treated patients had biopsies at baseline and at 4 and 24 weeks of treatment, with a later scalp biopsy in several patients. Scalp clonality was compared across normal scalp (n=4), patchy alopecia areata scalp (n=8), and alopecia totalis/universalis scalp (n=8). RNA was extracted with the PAXgene miRNA kit for fixed scalp, the miRNeasy kit for PBMCs, and the RNeasy kit for mouse skin. Amplification of TCRbeta CDR3 regions was done by immunoSEQ multiplex PCR using 35 Vbeta forward primers and 13 Jbeta reverse primers. Beyond this particular receptor, the publication reports: Shared TCR sequences between patients were less evident than in mice, which may be partly attributable to HLA diversity in the patient population. During tofacitinib treatment, many expanded lesional clones remained in scalp and blood, and this persistence may partly explain relapse after treatment is stopped. With tofacitinib, both scalp clonality and the number of expanded CD8+ clones among the top 100 scalp clones went down significantly. Because the treated cohort was small and had just a single nonresponder, larger studies are needed to establish links between baseline CD8+ expansion and response. Unlike mouse skin, where gammadelta T cells dominate, normal human skin contains resident alphabeta T cells that get sequenced too, which complicates analysis of the scalp TCR repertoire. Compared with normal scalp, lesional scalp, particularly in alopecia totalis/universalis, had higher clonality and more expanded CD8+ clones, which suggests antigenic drive.

The method was the immunoSEQ multiplex PCR assay. RNA was extracted from all samples and reverse transcribed into cDNA, which served as template for TCR sequencing. First-strand cDNA was synthesized using SuperScript III with a 2:1 mix of oligo-dT and random hexamers. Amplification bias was assessed with a synthetic immune receptor repertoire, and residual bias was removed computationally. The source study handled its data this way. After raw reads were preprocessed to remove errors, the CDR3 was defined following IMGT conventions as running from the conserved cysteine to phenylalanine. Clonality was computed as 1 minus the Shannon entropy, with the entropy normalized by log2 of the number of productive unique TCRs. CD4 or CD8 identity of scalp clones was inferred by cross-referencing scalp TCRbeta sequences with sorted blood CD4 and CD8 repertoires. The table comes from immuneACCESS by way of TCRdb, which keeps in-frame sequences with V and J called. Part of the clones is missing from these tables; in studies checked, under half for an unresolved V gene and the rest for unknown reasons. The V and J calls and clone size come from that table; D and trimming were worked out from the DNA. In this sample the table shows some 80,000 clones, approximately 64% of which occur a single time. 23% of the sample lies in the top ten.

Read against the paper, the sample's time point label means: about 25 weeks on oral tofacitinib. Interpreted using the paper, the treatment or condition label stands for: oral pan-JAK inhibitor, 5-10 mg twice daily. Lesional scalp punch biopsies and peripheral blood were obtained from alopecia areata patients. After PBMCs were isolated by density centrifugation and stained for CD3, CD4 and CD8, a FACSAria was used to sort CD4+ and CD8+ T cells. A note on this clone: Its antigen remains undetermined. Within one base of it there is no much larger clone, and no base qualities were kept.

V and J are truncated by 3 bases and 3 bases respectively, leaving an intervening sequence of 9 bases. Based on the germline V gene (reference sequence), the CDR1 and CDR2 sequences are MNHEY and SMNVEV. Measured from the cysteine to the phenylalanine, the CDR3 is 13 residues long. Only the CDR3 DNA is retained, 39 bases long and in frame from the first base. The source material was CD8+ T cells sorted from blood, sampled at week 24, from a patient treated with tofacitinib. This TCR was sampled from a human donor with alopecia areata. The sequence joins TRBV27 to TRBJ2-7, with no confidently assigned D gene. The DNA reads TGTGCCAGCAGTTTGGGCAGGTTCTACGAGCAGTACTTC. Translated, this gives CASSLGRFYEQYF.